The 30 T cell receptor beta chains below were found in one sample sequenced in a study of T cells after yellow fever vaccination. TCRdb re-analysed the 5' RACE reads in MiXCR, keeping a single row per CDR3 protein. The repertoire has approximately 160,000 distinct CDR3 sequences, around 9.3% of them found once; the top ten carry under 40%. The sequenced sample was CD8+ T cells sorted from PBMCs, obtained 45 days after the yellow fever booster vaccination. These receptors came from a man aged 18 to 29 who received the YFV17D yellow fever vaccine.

The CDR3 loop is CASSLYLPPRDTEAFF. The CDR3 region has the DNA TGTGCCAGCAGCTTATATTTGCCACCCCGGGACACTGAAGCTTTCTTT. The chain couples TRBV7-3 to TRBJ1-1, with D unclear. This CDR3 has 16 amino acids. From germline, CDR1 is SGHTA and CDR2 FQGTGA. V gave up 2 bases and J gave up 3 bases, with 16 bases separating them. Supplemented by reference TRBV7-3 and TRBJ1-1, the full variable domain reads GAGVSQTPSNKVTEKGKYVELRCDPISGHTALYWYRQSLGQGPEFLIYFQGTGAADDSGLPNDRFFAVRPEGSVSTLKIQRTERGDSAVYLCASSLYLPPRDTEAFFGQGTRLTVV.

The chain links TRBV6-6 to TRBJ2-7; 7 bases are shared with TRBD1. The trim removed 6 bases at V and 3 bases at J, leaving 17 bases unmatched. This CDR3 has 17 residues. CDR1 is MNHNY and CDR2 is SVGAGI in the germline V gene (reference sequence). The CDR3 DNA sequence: TGTGCCAGCAGCCGCAACCCACCGGGACAGAGTTTCTACGAGCAGTACTTC. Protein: CASSRNPPGQSFYEQYF.

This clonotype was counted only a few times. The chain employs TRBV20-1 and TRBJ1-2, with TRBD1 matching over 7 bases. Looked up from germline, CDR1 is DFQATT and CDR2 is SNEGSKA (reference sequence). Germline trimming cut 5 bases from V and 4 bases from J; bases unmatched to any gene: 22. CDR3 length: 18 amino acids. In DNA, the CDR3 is TGCAGTGCTGAGAGAATCCGGGACAGAAAGGGGAGCGGCTATGGCTACACCTTC. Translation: CSAERIRDRKGSGYGYTF.

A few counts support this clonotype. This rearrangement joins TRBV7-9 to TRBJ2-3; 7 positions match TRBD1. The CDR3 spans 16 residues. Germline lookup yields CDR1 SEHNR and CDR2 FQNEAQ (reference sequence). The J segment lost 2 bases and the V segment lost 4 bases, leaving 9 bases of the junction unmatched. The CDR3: CASSSARGRITDTQYF. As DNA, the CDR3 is TGTGCCAGCAGCTCCGCTAGGGGGCGAATCACAGATACGCAGTATTTT.

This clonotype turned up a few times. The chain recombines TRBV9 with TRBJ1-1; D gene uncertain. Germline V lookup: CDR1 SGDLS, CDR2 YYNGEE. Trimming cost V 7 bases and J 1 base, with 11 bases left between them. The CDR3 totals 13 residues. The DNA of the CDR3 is TGTGCCAGCGCCGAGGGTGGGAACACTGAAGCTTTCTTT. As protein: CASAEGGNTEAFF.

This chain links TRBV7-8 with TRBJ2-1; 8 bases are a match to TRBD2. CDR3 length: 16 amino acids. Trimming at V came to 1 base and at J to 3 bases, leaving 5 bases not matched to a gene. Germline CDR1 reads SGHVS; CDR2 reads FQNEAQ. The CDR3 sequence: CASSLDALADYNEQFF. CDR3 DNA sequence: TGTGCCAGCAGCTTAGACGCACTAGCGGACTACAATGAGCAGTTCTTC.

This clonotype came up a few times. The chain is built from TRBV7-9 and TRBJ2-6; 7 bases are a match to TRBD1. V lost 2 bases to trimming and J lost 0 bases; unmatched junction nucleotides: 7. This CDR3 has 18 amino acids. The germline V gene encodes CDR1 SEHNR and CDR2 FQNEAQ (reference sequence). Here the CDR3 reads CASSLPGQLDSGANVLTF. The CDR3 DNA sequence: TGTGCCAGCAGCTTACCGGGACAGCTAGACTCTGGGGCCAACGTCCTGACTTTC.

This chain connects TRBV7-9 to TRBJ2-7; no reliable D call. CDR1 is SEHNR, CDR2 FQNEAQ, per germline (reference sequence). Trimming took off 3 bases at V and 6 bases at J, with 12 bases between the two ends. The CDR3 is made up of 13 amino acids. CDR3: CASSFDGPGEQYF. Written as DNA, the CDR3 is TGTGCCAGCAGCTTCGACGGACCAGGCGAGCAGTACTTC.

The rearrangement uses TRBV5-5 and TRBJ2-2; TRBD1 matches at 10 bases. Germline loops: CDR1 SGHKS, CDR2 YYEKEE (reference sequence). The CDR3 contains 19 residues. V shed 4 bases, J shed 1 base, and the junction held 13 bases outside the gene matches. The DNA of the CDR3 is TGTGCCAGCAGCCCGGATGGACAGGGGGTCTTCGTGAACACCGGGGAGCTGTTTTTT. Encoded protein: CASSPDGQGVFVNTGELFF.

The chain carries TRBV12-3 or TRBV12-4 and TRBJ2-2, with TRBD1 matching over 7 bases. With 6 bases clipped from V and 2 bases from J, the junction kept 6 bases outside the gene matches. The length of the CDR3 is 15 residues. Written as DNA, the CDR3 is TGTGCCAGCAGGCCCGGGACAGTTAACACCGGGGAGCTGTTTTTT. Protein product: CASRPGTVNTGELFF.

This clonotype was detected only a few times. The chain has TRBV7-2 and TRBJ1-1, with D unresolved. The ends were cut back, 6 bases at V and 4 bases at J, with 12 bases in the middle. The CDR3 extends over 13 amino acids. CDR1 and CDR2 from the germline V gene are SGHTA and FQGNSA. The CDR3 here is CASSPPEGTEAFF. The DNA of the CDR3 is TGTGCCAGCAGTCCTCCCGAGGGCACTGAAGCTTTCTTT.

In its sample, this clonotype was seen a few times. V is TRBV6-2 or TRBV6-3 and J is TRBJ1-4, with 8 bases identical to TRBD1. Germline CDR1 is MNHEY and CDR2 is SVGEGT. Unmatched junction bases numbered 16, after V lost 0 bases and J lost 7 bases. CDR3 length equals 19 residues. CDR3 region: CASSYSYRDRPPEGEKLFF. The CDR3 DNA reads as TGTGCCAGCAGTTACTCATACCGGGACAGGCCCCCGGAGGGTGAAAAACTGTTTTTT.

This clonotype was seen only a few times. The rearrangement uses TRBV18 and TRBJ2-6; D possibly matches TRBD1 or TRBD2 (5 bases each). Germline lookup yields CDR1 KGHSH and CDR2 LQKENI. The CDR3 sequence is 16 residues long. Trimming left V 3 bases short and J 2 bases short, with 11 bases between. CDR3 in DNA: TGTGCCAGCTCACCTCGTCGGGACCCTGGGGCCAACGTCCTGACTTTC. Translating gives CASSPRRDPGANVLTF.

CDR3 loop: CASGIPTEWHQPQHF. In DNA form, the CDR3 reads TGTGCCAGCGGAATACCTACGGAGTGGCATCAGCCCCAGCATTTT. The V and J genes are TRBV6-2 or TRBV6-3 and TRBJ1-5; no definite D call. V shed 8 bases and J shed 5 bases, with 19 bases lying between them. In germline, CDR1 is MNHEY, CDR2 SVGEGT. CDR3 length equals 15 residues.

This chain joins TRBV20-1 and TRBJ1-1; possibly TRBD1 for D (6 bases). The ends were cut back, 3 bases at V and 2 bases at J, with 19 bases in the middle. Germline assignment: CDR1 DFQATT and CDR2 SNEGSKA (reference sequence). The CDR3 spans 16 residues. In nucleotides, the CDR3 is TGCAGTGCTAGCCGTCCCGGGACATGGGCTAACACTGAAGCTTTCTTT. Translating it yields CSASRPGTWANTEAFF.

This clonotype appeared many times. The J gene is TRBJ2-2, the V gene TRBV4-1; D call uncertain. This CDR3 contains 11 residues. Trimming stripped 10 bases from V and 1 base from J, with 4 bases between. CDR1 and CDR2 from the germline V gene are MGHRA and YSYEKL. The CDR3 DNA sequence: TGCGCCACCAGGAACACCGGGGAGCTGTTTTTT. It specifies CATRNTGELFF.

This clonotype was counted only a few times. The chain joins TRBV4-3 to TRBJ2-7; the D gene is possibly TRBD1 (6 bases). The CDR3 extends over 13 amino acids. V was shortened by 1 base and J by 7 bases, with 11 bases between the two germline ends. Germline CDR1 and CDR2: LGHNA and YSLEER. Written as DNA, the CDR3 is TGCGCCAGCAGCCAAGGAGGGACAACTGAGCAGTACTTC. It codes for CASSQGGTTEQYF.

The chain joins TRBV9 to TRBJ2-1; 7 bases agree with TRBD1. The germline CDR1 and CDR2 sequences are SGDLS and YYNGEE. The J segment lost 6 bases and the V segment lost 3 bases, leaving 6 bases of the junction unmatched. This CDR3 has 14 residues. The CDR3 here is CASSGPQGFNEQFF. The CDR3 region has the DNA TGTGCCAGCAGCGGACCACAGGGGTTCAATGAGCAGTTCTTC.

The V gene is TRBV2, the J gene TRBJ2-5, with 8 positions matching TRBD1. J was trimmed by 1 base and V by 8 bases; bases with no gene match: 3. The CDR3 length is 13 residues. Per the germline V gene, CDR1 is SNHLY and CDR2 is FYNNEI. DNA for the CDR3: TGTGCCAGCTGGACAGGGCGCCAAGAGACCCAGTACTTC. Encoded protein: CASWTGRQETQYF.

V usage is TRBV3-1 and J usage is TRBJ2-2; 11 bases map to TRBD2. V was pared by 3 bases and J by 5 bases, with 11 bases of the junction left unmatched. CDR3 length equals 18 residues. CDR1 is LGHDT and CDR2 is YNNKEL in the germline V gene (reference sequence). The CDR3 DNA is TGTGCCAGCAGCCACCTGACTAGCGGGGTACGGTGGACCGGGGAGCTGTTTTTT. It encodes CASSHLTSGVRWTGELFF. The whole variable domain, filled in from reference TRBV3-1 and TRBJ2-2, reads DTAVSQTPKYLVTQMGNDKSIKCEQNLGHDTMYWYKQDSKKFLKIMFSYNNKELIINETVPNRFSPKSPDKAHLNLHINSLELGDSAVYFCASSHLTSGVRWTGELFFGEGSRLTVL.

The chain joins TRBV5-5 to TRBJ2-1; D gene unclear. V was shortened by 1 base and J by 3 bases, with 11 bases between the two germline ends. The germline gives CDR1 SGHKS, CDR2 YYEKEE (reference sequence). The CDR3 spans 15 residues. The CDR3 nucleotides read TGTGCCAGCAGCTTGTACGGGCTAGACTACAATGAGCAGTTCTTC. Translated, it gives CASSLYGLDYNEQFF. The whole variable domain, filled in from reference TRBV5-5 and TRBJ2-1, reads DAGVTQSPTHLIKTRGQQVTLRCSPISGHKSVSWYQQVLGQGPQFIFQYYEKEERGRGNFPDRFSARQFPNYSSELNVNALLLGDSALYLCASSLYGLDYNEQFFGPGTRLTVL.

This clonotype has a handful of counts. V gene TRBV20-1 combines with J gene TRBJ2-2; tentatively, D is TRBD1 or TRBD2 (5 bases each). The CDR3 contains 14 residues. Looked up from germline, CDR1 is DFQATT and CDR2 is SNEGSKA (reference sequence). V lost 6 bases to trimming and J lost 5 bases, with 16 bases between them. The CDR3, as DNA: TGCAGTGCCCAGAGGTTCGGGGCGACCGGGGAGCTGTTTTTT. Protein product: CSAQRFGATGELFF.

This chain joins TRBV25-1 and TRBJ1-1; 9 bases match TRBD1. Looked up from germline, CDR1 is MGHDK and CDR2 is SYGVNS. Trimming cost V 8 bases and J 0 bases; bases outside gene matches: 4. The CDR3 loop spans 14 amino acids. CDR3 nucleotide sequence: TGTGCCAGCGGACAGGGGATCATGAACACTGAAGCTTTCTTT. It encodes CASGQGIMNTEAFF. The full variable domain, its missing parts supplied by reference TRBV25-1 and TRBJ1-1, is EADIYQTPRYLVIGTGKKITLECSQTMGHDKMYWYQQDPGMELHLIHYSYGVNSTEKGDLSSESTVSRIRTEHFPLTLESARPSHTSQYLCASGQGIMNTEAFFGQGTRLTVV.

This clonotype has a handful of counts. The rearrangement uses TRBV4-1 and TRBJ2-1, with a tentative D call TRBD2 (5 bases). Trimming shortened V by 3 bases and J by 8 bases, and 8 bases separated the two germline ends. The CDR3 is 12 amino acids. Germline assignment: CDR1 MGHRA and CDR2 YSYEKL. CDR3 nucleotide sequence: TGCGCCAGCAGCCACCTGCGGGATGAGCAGTTCTTC. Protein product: CASSHLRDEQFF.

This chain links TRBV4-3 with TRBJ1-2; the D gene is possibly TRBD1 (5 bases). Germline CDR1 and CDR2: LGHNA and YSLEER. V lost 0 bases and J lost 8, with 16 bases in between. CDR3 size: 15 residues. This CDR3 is CASSQDRGGLFGYTF. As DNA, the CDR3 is TGCGCCAGCAGCCAAGATCGGGGGGGACTGTTCGGCTACACCTTC.

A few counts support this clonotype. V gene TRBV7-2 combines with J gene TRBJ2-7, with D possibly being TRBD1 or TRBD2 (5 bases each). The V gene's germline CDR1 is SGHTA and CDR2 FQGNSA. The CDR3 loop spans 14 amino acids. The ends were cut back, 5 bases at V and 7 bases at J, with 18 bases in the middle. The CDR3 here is CASSPMGEIWEQYF. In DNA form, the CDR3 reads TGTGCCAGCAGCCCCATGGGGGAAATTTGGGAGCAGTACTTC.

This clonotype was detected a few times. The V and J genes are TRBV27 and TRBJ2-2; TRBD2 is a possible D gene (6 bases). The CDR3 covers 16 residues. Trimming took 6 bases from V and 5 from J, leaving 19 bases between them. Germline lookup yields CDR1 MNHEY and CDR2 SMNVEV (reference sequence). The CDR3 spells CASRLEGGIVTGELFF. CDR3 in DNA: TGTGCCAGCAGACTCGAAGGAGGGATTGTGACCGGGGAGCTGTTTTTT.

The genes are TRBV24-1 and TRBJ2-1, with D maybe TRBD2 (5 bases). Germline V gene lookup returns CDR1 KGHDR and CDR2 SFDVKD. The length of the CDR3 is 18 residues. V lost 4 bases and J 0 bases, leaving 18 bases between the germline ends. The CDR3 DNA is TGTGCCACCAGTGAATCGCGGGCGCGGATGAGCTCCTACAATGAGCAGTTCTTC. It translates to CATSESRARMSSYNEQFF.

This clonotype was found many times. CDR3: CASSPGGRAYEQYV. CDR3 in DNA: TGTGCCAGCAGCCCGGGGGGGAGGGCCTACGAGCAGTACGTC. This chain links TRBV7-9 with TRBJ2-7, with TRBD2 matching 8 bases. The CDR3 covers 14 residues. Germline CDR1 reads SEHNR; CDR2 reads FQNEAQ (reference sequence). With V trimmed by 5 bases and J by 2 bases, 5 bases remained unmatched.

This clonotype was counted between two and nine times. CDR3 sequence: CASSQEAREETQYF. The CDR3 nucleotides read TGCGCCAGCAGCCAAGAGGCCCGAGAAGAGACCCAGTACTTC. This chain links TRBV4-1 with TRBJ2-5, with D uncertain. Trimming shortened V by 0 bases and J by 3 bases, and 8 bases separated the two germline ends. The CDR3 extends over 14 amino acids. Germline CDR1 MGHRA, CDR2 YSYEKL.